These 24 T cell receptor beta chains were sequenced from one sample in a study of beta chain features in type 1 diabetes. Study findings and constraints: People with Type 1 diabetes carried modestly yet significantly shorter TCRB CDR3s in all four CD4+ subsets.

Expressed TCRB transcripts were sequenced after all isolated RNA was converted to cDNA. Clones were read by immunoSEQ multiplex PCR, and TCRdb kept only the in-frame ones, dropping some. Of about 660,000 clones in the sample, more than 13% were seen once. These receptors have no known antigen. Source material: naive CD4+ T cells from blood. The receptors were gathered from a man younger than 35 with type 1 diabetes.

The chain joins TRBV5-6 to TRBJ2-5, with D uncertain. The CDR3 spans 13 residues. Germline CDR1 reads SGHDT; CDR2 reads YYEEEE. Trimming stripped 0 bases from V and 1 base from J, with 4 bases between. The CDR3 reads CASSLDIQETQYF. CDR3 nucleotides: TGTGCCAGCAGCTTGGACATCCAAGAGACCCAGTACTTC.

This clone was detected a few times. The same CDR3 also results from other DNA sequences found in this sample. The rearrangement links TRBV9 to TRBJ1-6, with D unclear. CDR1 is SGDLS, CDR2 YYNGEE, per germline. V was clipped by 2 bases and J by 0 bases, with 9 bases between them. The CDR3 contains 16 residues. CDR3 residues: CASSVGGSSYNSPLHF. In DNA, the CDR3 is TGTGCCAGCAGCGTGGGCGGAAGCTCCTATAATTCACCCCTCCACTTT.

The chain combines TRBV5-6 with TRBJ2-7, with TRBD1 identical over 9 bases. Germline V gives CDR1 SGHDT, CDR2 YYEEEE. The CDR3 sequence is 16 residues long. Trimming at V came to 4 bases and at J to 5 bases, leaving 13 bases not matched to a gene. The CDR3 loop reads CASSPNIGTGTHEQYF. CDR3 in DNA: TGTGCCAGCAGCCCGAATATTGGGACAGGGACCCACGAGCAGTACTTC. The full variable domain, with the rest looked up from reference TRBV5-6 and TRBJ2-7, is DAGVTQSPTHLIKTRGQQVTLRCSPKSGHDTVSWYQQALGQGPQFIFQYYEEEERQRGNFPDRFSGHQFPNYSSELNVNALLLGDSALYLCASSPNIGTGTHEQYFGPGTRLTVT.

The rearrangement joins TRBV18 to TRBJ2-3, with D perhaps matching TRBD1 or TRBD2 (5 bases each). V dropped 2 bases and J dropped 2 bases, with 8 bases sitting between them. Per the germline V gene, CDR1 is KGHSH and CDR2 is LQKENI. The CDR3 is made up of 14 amino acids. CDR3 sequence reads: CASSPGTITDTQYF. CDR3 bases: TGTGCCAGCTCACCAGGGACGATCACAGATACGCAGTATTTT.

There are a few counts of this clone. The rearrangement joins TRBV20-1 to TRBJ2-7; D call uncertain. The V gene lost 6 bases and the J gene lost 3 bases, with 6 bases spanning the gap. Germline CDR1 DFQATT, CDR2 SNEGSKA (reference sequence). This CDR3 contains 10 residues. The CDR3 DNA reads as TGCAGTGCAAGGAACTACGAGCAGTACTTC. Translation: CSARNYEQYF.

The rearrangement links TRBV7-2 to TRBJ2-7; 10 nucleotides line up with TRBD1. The trim removed 1 base at V and 2 bases at J, leaving 2 bases unmatched. Germline V gives CDR1 SGHTA, CDR2 FQGNSA. The CDR3 is made up of 15 amino acids. The DNA for the CDR3 is TGTGCCAGCAGCTTAGAGGGACAGGGGCCCTACGAGCAGTACTTC. Translated: CASSLEGQGPYEQYF.

In its sample, this clone was seen a few times. This chain uses TRBV30 with TRBJ1-4, with a possible D match to TRBD1 (5 bases). The CDR3 consists of 12 residues. Germline lookup yields CDR1 GTSNPN and CDR2 SVGIG (reference sequence). The germline V and J ends were trimmed by 2 bases and 8 bases, with 9 bases remaining between them. CDR3 nucleotides: TGTGCCTGGAGTCCTGGGACGGAAAAACTGTTTTTT. Its translation: CAWSPGTEKLFF.

This clone was seen only a few times. The chain has TRBV18 and TRBJ2-7; D tentatively fits TRBD1 or TRBD2 (5 bases each). This CDR3 spans 14 amino acids. Germline V gene lookup returns CDR1 KGHSH and CDR2 LQKENI. V was shortened by 2 bases and J by 5 bases, with 13 bases between the two germline ends. CDR3 sequence (DNA): TGTGCCAGCTCACCATCCGGGACCCCTGACGAGCAGTACTTC. Residues: CASSPSGTPDEQYF.

This clone was seen more than once but under ten times. This chain uses TRBV27 with TRBJ1-1; 9 positions match TRBD1. After removal of 6 bases from V and 2 bases from J, the junction contained 10 bases not matched to a gene. CDR1 and CDR2 from the germline V gene are MNHEY and SMNVEV (reference sequence). CDR3 size: 16 residues. This CDR3 reads CASSPLRDRANTEAFF. DNA for the CDR3: TGTGCCAGCAGCCCTCTCCGGGACAGGGCAAACACTGAAGCTTTCTTT.

The rearrangement joins TRBV2 to TRBJ2-3; D call uncertain. CDR3 length: 14 residues. CDR1 is SNHLY and CDR2 is FYNNEI in the germline V gene. V was cut by 2 bases and J by 3 bases, with 9 bases left in between. In nucleotides, the CDR3 is TGTGCCAGCAGTGAATTGGTGGGAACAGATACGCAGTATTTT. Residues: CASSELVGTDTQYF.

The chain links TRBV28 to TRBJ1-2; TRBD1 might be the D (5 bases). CDR3 size: 12 residues. V shed 3 bases and J shed 4 bases, with 6 bases lying between them. CDR1 and CDR2 from the germline V gene are MDHEN and SYDVKM. The CDR3 protein is CASSFGAYGYTF. The CDR3 DNA reads TGTGCCAGCAGTTTCGGGGCCTATGGCTACACCTTC.

This clone was detected a few times. The rearrangement links TRBV2 to TRBJ2-5, with D uncertain. Per germline, CDR1 SNHLY and CDR2 FYNNEI. V lost 11 bases and J lost 5, with 18 bases in between. This CDR3 spans 13 amino acids. The CDR3 spells CAGQIILRETQYF. The CDR3 DNA is TGTGCCGGGCAGATAATCCTGAGGGAGACCCAGTACTTC. The whole variable domain, remainder taken from reference TRBV2 and TRBJ2-5, is EPEVTQTPSHQVTQMGQEVILRCVPISNHLYFYWYRQILGQKVEFLVSFYNNEISEKSEIFDDQFSVERPDGSNFTLKIRSTKLEDSAMYFCAGQIILRETQYFGPGTRLLVL.

This clone occurred a few times. This chain uses TRBV28 with TRBJ1-5, with unresolved D. Trimming shortened V by 5 bases and J by 11 bases, and 7 bases separated the two germline ends. The CDR3 length is 10 residues. Per germline, CDR1 MDHEN and CDR2 SYDVKM. This CDR3 reads CASSQYSQHF. In DNA form, the CDR3 reads TGTGCCAGCAGTCAATATTCCCAGCATTTT.

The rearrangement links TRBV13 to TRBJ1-6; TRBD1 matches 7 bases. V was pared by 3 bases and J by 6 bases, with 14 bases of the junction left unmatched. This CDR3 comprises 18 residues. From germline, CDR1 is PRHDT and CDR2 FYEKMQ (reference sequence). CDR3 bases: TGTGCCAGCAGCTTGGGCCGAAGAGACAGGGTTGCTAATTCACCCCTCCACTTT. Translating gives CASSLGRRDRVANSPLHF. The whole variable domain, filled in from reference TRBV13 and TRBJ1-6, reads AAGVIQSPRHLIKEKRETATLKCYPIPRHDTVYWYQQGPGQDPQFLISFYEKMQSDKGSIPDRFSAQQFSDYHSELNMSSLELGDSALYFCASSLGRRDRVANSPLHFGNGTRLTVT.

This sequence joins TRBV11-1 and TRBJ2-5; D ambiguous. V was pared by 1 base and J by 2 bases, with 11 bases between. CDR3 length equals 15 residues. Germline values: CDR1 SGHAT, CDR2 FQDESV (reference sequence). The DNA of the CDR3 is TGTGCCAGCAGCTTAGGGGCAGGAAATCAAGAGACCCAGTACTTC. Translated: CASSLGAGNQETQYF.

CDR3 in DNA: TGTGCCATCAGTGAGAATAGCGGACGATTCACAGATACGCAGTATTTT. Its translation: CAISENSGRFTDTQYF. The rearrangement uses TRBV10-3 and TRBJ2-3, with D tentatively TRBD2 (6 bases). Germline V gives CDR1 ENHRY, CDR2 SYGVKD. Trimming pared 2 bases from V and 2 bases from J, leaving 14 bases between. There are 16 residues in the CDR3.

V usage is TRBV29-1 and J usage is TRBJ2-5; 8 bases agree with TRBD1. The DNA end favors TRBJ2-7, so the J call may be wrong. Germline V CDR1 and CDR2: SQVTM, ANQGSEA. The CDR3 is made up of 14 amino acids. This CDR3 is CSVLGGTGPYEQYF. The CDR3 nucleotides read TGCAGCGTTCTCGGTGGGACAGGTCCCTACGAGCAGTACTTC.

CDR3 nucleotide sequence: TGTGCCACAACAGGGGCCCAGATGAACACTGAAGCTTTCTTT. Residues: CATTGAQMNTEAFF. The rearrangement uses TRBV7-9 and TRBJ1-1, with TRBD1 matching over 7 bases. The CDR3 runs 14 residues. J lost 0 bases, V lost 10 bases, and 8 bases had no gene match. The germline V gene encodes CDR1 SEHNR and CDR2 FQNEAQ (reference sequence).

A few counts support this clone. The CDR3 loop is CASRGTGNTGELFF. The CDR3 nucleotides read TGTGCCAGCAGGGGGACAGGGAACACCGGGGAGCTGTTTTTT. This rearrangement joins TRBV28 to TRBJ2-2; 8 bases map to TRBD1. Germline V gives CDR1 MDHEN, CDR2 SYDVKM. The CDR3 is 14 amino acids. V lost 6 bases, J lost 1 base, and 1 base stayed unmatched.

This clone was detected only a few times. The genes are TRBV7-9 and TRBJ1-3; D is uncertain. The CDR3 is 14 amino acids. V shed 2 bases and J shed 1 base, with 6 bases lying between them. Germline values: CDR1 SEHNR, CDR2 FQNEAQ (reference sequence). The CDR3 DNA reads as TGTGCCAGCAGCTTACGGGCGTCTGGAAACACCATATATTTT. Translating it yields CASSLRASGNTIYF.

The chain couples TRBV2 to TRBJ1-6; TRBD1 agrees at 11 bases. Trimming at V came to 4 bases and at J to 8 bases, leaving 1 base not matched to a gene. The CDR3 has 14 residues. Looked up from germline, CDR1 is SNHLY and CDR2 is FYNNEI. CDR3 nucleotide sequence: TGTGCCAGCAGTGGGGACAGGGGGGATTCACCCCTCCACTTT. Its translation is CASSGDRGDSPLHF.

About this clone itself: Other DNA sequences in the same sample also yield this CDR3. The chain has TRBV2 and TRBJ1-1; TRBD1 matches 8 bases. The junction had 2 bases not matched to a gene; V was cut back by 4 bases and J by 1 base. The CDR3 runs to 14 residues. Germline CDR1 and CDR2: SNHLY and FYNNEI. Here the CDR3 reads CASSVGQGNTEAFF. The DNA for the CDR3 is TGTGCCAGCAGTGTAGGACAGGGGAACACTGAAGCTTTCTTT.

The chain couples TRBV7-2 to TRBJ2-3; 7 bases map to TRBD2. The CDR3 runs to 14 residues. CDR1 SGHTA and CDR2 FQGNSA come from the germline V gene. The junction had 8 bases not matched to a gene; V was cut back by 6 bases and J by 5 bases. The CDR3 coding sequence is TGTGCCAGCAGAGTAGAGCGGGGCAGAGATACGCAGTATTTT. Amino acids: CASRVERGRDTQYF.

The gene calls are TRBV6-5 and TRBJ2-3; D may be TRBD2 (5 bases). Germline lookup yields CDR1 MNHEY and CDR2 SVGAGI. V dropped 4 bases and J dropped 3 bases, with 11 bases sitting between them. There are 14 residues in the CDR3. CDR3 in amino acids: CASSSELGTDTQYF. The CDR3 nucleotides are TGTGCCAGCAGTTCTGAACTAGGGACAGATACGCAGTATTTT.